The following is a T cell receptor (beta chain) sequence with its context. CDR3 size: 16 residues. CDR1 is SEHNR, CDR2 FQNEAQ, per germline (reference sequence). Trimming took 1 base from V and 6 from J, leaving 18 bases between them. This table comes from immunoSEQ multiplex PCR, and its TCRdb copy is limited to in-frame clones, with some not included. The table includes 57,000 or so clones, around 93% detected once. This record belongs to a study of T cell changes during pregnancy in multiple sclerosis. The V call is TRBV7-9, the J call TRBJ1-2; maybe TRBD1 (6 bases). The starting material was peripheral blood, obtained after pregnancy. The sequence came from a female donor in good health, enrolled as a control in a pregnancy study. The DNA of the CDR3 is TGTGCCAGCAGCTTAGACGGGTTCGGGGGGCTTGATGGCTACACCTTC. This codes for CASSLDGFGGLDGYTF.